The present TCR beta chain was sequenced within a study of blood T cell repertoires in COVID-19. Overall study context: Samples came from the United States, Italy and Spain, spanning acute and convalescent COVID-19. The analysed material was cDNA or gDNA that came from T cells, B-cell-depleted T cells, or PBMCs.

In the authors' methods: Scientists estimated how many nucleated cells there were by amplifying reference gene primers. Assay: immunoSEQ multiplex PCR; the TCRdb copy retains only in-frame clones and omits some. V, J and clone size derive from that table, while D and trimming were established from the DNA sequence. There are about 80,000 clones in the sample; approximately 91% occur only once, and just under 7.5% lies in the top ten. V shed 4 bases, J shed 9 bases, and the junction held 6 bases outside the gene matches. Germline loops: CDR1 SGHVS, CDR2 FQNEAQ. CDR3 size: 14 residues. This clone appeared once.

The sequenced sample was peripheral blood. The V gene is TRBV7-8, the J gene TRBJ1-6; 7 bases are a match to TRBD1. This sequence was found in a man between 65 and 85 years old with acute or convalescent COVID-19. The CDR3 sequence is CASSSTGVGSPLHF. The DNA for the CDR3 is TGTGCCAGCAGCTCAACAGGGGTGGGTTCACCCCTCCACTTT.